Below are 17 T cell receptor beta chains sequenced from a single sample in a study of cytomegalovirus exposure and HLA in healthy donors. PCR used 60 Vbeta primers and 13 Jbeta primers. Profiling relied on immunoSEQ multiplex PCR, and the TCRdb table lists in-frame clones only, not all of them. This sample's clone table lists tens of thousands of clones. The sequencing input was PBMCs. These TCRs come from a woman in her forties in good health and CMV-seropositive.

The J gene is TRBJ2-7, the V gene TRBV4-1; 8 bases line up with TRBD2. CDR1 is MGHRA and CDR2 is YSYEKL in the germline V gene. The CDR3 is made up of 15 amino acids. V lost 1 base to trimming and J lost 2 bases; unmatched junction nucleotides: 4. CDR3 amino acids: CASSQGAGGPYEQYF. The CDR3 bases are TGCGCCAGCAGCCAAGGTGCGGGGGGACCCTACGAGCAGTACTTC.

The CDR3: CASSEGTGVRGYTF. In DNA form, the CDR3 reads TGTGCCAGCAGTGAAGGCACAGGGGTTAGGGGCTACACCTTC. The chain couples TRBV6-1 to TRBJ1-2; 7 bases fit TRBD1. Germline V gene sequence: CDR1 MNHNS, CDR2 SASEGT. J lost 8 bases, V lost 1 base, and 7 bases had no gene match. The CDR3 length is 14 residues.

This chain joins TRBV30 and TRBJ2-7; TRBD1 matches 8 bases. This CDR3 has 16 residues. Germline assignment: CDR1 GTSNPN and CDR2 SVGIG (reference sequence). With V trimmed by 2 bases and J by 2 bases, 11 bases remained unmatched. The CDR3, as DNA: TGTGCCTGGAGTTTTCGAACAGGGGGAAGGACCTACGAGCAGTACTTC. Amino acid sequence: CAWSFRTGGRTYEQYF.

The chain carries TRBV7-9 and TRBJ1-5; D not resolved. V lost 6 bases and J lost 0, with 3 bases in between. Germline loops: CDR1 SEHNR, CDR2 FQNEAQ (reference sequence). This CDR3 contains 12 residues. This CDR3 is CASSYSNQPQHF. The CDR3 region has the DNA TGTGCCAGCAGTTATAGCAATCAGCCCCAGCATTTT.

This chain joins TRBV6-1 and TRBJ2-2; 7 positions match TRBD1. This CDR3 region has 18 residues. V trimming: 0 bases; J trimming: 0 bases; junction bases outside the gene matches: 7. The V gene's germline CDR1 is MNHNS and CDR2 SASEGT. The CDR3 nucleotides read TGTGCCAGCAGTGAAGCCCCAACAGGGACAGCGAACACCGGGGAGCTGTTTTTT. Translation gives CASSEAPTGTANTGELFF.

CDR3 nucleotide sequence: TGTGCCAGTAGACCGACAGGGTTGAATAATTCACCCCTCCACTTT. It yields the protein CASRPTGLNNSPLHF. The V and J genes are TRBV19 and TRBJ1-6; TRBD1 agrees at 7 bases. There are 15 residues in the CDR3. Germline V CDR1 and CDR2: LNHDA, SQIVND (reference sequence). Trimming at V came to 6 bases and at J to 5 bases, leaving 7 bases not matched to a gene.

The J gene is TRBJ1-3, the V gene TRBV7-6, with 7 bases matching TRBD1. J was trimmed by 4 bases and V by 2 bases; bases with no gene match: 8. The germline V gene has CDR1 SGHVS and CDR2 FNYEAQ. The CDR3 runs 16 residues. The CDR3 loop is CASSLYPGTDGNTIYF. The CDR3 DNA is TGTGCCAGCAGCTTATACCCCGGGACAGACGGAAACACCATATATTTT.

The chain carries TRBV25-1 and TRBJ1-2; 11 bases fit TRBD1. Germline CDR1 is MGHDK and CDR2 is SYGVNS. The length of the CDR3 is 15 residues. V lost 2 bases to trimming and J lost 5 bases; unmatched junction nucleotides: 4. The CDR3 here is CASSETGTGGYGYTF. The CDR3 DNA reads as TGTGCCAGCAGTGAAACCGGGACAGGGGGGTATGGCTACACCTTC.

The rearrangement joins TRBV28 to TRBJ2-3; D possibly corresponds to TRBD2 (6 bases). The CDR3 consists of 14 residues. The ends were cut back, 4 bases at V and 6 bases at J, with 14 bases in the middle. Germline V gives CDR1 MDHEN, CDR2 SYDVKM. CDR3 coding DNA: TGTGCCAGCAGTTATACGACTAGTTCGGATACGCAGTATTTT. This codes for CASSYTTSSDTQYF.

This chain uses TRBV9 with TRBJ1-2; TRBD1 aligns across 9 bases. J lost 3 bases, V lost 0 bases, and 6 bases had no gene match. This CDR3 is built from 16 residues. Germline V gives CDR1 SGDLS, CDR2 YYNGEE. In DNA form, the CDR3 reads TGTGCCAGCAGCGTAGATTGGGGGACAGGGTACTATGGCTACACCTTC. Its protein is CASSVDWGTGYYGYTF.

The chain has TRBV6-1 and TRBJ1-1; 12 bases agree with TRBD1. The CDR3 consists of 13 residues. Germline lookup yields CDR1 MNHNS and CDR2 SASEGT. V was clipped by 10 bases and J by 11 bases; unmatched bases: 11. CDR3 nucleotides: TGTGCCACCTGGGGACAGGGGGCTCGGGGGGCTTTCTTT. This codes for CATWGQGARGAFF.

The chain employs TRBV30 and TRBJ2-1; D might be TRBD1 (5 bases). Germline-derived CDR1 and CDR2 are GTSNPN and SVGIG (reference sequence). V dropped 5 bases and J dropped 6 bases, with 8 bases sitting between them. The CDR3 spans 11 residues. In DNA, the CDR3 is TGTGCCTGGGAAGACAGCAATGAGCAGTTCTTC. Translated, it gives CAWEDSNEQFF. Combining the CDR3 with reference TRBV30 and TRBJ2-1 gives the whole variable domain SQTIHQWPATLVQPVGSPLSLECTVEGTSNPNLYWYRQAAGRGLQLLFYSVGIGQISSEVPQNLSASRPQDRQFILSSKKLLLSDSGFYLCAWEDSNEQFFGPGTRLTVL.

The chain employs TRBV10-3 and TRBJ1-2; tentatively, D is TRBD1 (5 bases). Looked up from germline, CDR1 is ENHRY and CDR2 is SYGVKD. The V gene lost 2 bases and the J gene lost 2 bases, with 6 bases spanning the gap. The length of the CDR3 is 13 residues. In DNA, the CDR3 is TGTGCCATCAGTGAGGGGGGGAACTATGGCTACACCTTC. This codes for CAISEGGNYGYTF.

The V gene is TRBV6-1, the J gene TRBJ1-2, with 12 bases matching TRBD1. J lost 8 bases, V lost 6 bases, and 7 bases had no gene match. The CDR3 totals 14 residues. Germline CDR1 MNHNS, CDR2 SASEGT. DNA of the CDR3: TGTGCCAGCAGGGAGGGACAGGGGGCTGAAGGCTACACCTTC. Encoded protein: CASREGQGAEGYTF.

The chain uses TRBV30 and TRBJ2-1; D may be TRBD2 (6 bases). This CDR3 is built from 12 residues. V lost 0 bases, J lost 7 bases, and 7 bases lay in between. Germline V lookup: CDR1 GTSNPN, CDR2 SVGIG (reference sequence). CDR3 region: CAWSVRGNEQFF. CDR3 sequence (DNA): TGTGCCTGGAGTGTACGGGGGAATGAGCAGTTCTTC.

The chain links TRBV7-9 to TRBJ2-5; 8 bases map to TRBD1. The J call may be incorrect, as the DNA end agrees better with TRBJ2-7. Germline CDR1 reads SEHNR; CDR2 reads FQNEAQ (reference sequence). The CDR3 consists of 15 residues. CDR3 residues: CASSPLRDRSYEQYF. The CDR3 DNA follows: TGTGCCAGCAGCCCCCTCCGGGACAGGTCCTACGAGCAGTACTTC.

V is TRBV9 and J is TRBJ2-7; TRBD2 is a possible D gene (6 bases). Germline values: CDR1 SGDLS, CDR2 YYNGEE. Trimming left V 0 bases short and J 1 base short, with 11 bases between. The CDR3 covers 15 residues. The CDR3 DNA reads TGTGCCAGCAGCGTAGGCGGCGGGAATTCCTACGAGCAGTACTTC. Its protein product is CASSVGGGNSYEQYF.